This TCR beta chain was profiled in a study of blood T cell repertoires in COVID-19. In the case of this clone: The same CDR3 is also encoded by other DNA sequences in this sample.

Germline V gene sequence: CDR1 ENHRY, CDR2 SYGVKD. With V trimmed by 6 bases and J by 0 bases, 1 base remained unmatched. There are 14 residues in the CDR3. The protocol was immunoSEQ multiplex PCR, while the TCRdb copy is restricted to in-frame clones and leaves out a portion. The sample has under 300,000 clones; over 75% are singletons. V usage is TRBV10-3 and J usage is TRBJ2-3; 9 bases match TRBD1. The TCR originated in a human donor in a cohort sampled during active COVID-19. The source material was peripheral blood. In DNA form, the CDR3 reads TGTGCCATCAGCGACAGGGGGAGCACAGATACGCAGTATTTT. This gives the protein CAISDRGSTDTQYF.